The entry that follows covers one TCR beta chain sequence. As yet, its antigen is unknown. The data originate from a study of a mutant IDH1 vaccine in newly diagnosed glioma. Notes on the study in general: Vaccination induced immune responses in around 95% of patients. Pseudoprogression looked unconnected to shifts in top peripheral T cell clonotypes.

This CDR3 is 17 amino acids long. CDR1 is MGHRA, CDR2 YSYEKL, per germline. The germline V and J ends were trimmed by 2 bases and 1 base, with 14 bases remaining between them. Time point described: baseline, week 1 (first vaccination visit). The treatment: pre-vaccination baseline after standard-of-care therapy. Donors harbored newly found WHO grade 3 or 4 IDH1-mutant, ATRX-lost astrocytomas. The data were produced by immunoSEQ multiplex PCR, yet TCRdb's version contains in-frame clones alone and is incomplete. The sample lists some 15,000 clones; around four fifths were seen once. The chain has TRBV4-1 and TRBJ2-2, with a possible D match to TRBD1 (6 bases). Here the sequenced sample was PBMCs, taken from a glioma patient treated with radiotherapy, temozolomide or both. The clonotype comes from a middle-aged man with glioma. CDR3 nucleotides: TGCGCCAGCAGCCAAATGGCCGGGACACAGAACACCGGGGAGCTGTTTTTT. It specifies CASSQMAGTQNTGELFF.